Below are 10 T cell receptor beta chains sequenced from a single sample in a study of T cells in Graves' hyperthyroidism and ophthalmopathy (dated by TCRdb to between 2017 and 2020). Libraries were constructed by multiplex PCR. TCRdb records Illumina HiSeq 2000 as the sequencer. Amplification of TCR beta CDR3 regions was carried out from RNA transcripts. The first round of RT-PCR for the TCR CDR3 was performed with the HTBI primer set and the Qiagen OneStep RT-PCR kit. In TCRdb, the public reads were trimmed at Q25 with fastp and aligned with MiXCR, with productive beta chains retained. Rows with one shared CDR3 protein collapse into an entry with the most common genes and DNA. In all, the sample holds about 760,000 distinct CDR3 sequences, and roughly 32% of those were seen once. Clones ranked in the top ten supply around 29% of the sample. Sequencing used blood. The origin of the receptors is a woman aged 40 to 50 with Graves' hyperthyroidism.

This clonotype was recorded a few times. The V gene is TRBV7-2, the J gene TRBJ2-7, with 11 bases aligning to TRBD2. Trimming took 6 bases from V and 3 from J; bases not matched to a gene: 4. CDR3 size: 14 residues. Germline V CDR1 and CDR2: SGHTA, FQGNSA. The CDR3 sequence is CASRLGTSGYEQYF. For the CDR3, the DNA is TGTGCCAGCAGACTTGGGACTAGCGGCTACGAGCAGTACTTC.

This clonotype showed up just a few times. The V gene is TRBV6-5, the J gene TRBJ1-1; weak D call: TRBD1 (6 bases). The CDR3 totals 12 residues. The germline V gene encodes CDR1 MNHEY and CDR2 SVGAGI. V gave up 4 bases and J gave up 8 bases, with 11 bases separating them. The CDR3 here is CASSSQGQEAFF. CDR3 nucleotides: TGTGCCAGCAGTTCCCAAGGACAGGAAGCTTTCTTT.

The chain is built from TRBV12-3 or TRBV12-4 and TRBJ1-2; TRBD1 aligns across 10 bases. V lost 7 bases to trimming and J lost 6 bases; unmatched junction nucleotides: 11. The CDR3 covers 15 residues. The CDR3 here is CASTENSGQGNGYTF. CDR3 DNA sequence: TGTGCCAGCACAGAAAACTCGGGACAGGGGAATGGCTACACCTTC.

There are a few counts of this clonotype. Written as DNA, the CDR3 is TGTGCCATCAGTCGGGACAGTTCCAACACCGGGGAGCTGTTTTTT. Its protein is CAISRDSSNTGELFF. V is TRBV10-3 and J is TRBJ2-2; 7 nucleotides align to TRBD1. With V trimmed by 5 bases and J by 2 bases, 5 bases remained unmatched. This CDR3 is 15 amino acids long. Germline V gives CDR1 ENHRY, CDR2 SYGVKD.

This clonotype showed up just a few times. The V call is TRBV3-1, the J call TRBJ1-6; D might be TRBD1 (5 bases). The CDR3 runs to 14 residues. Trimming removed 4 bases from V and 8 bases from J, with 12 bases in between. Looked up from germline, CDR1 is LGHDT and CDR2 is YNNKEL (reference sequence). The CDR3 DNA reads as TGTGCCAGCAGCCTGGGACTCTCTGATTCACCCCTCCACTTT. Its translation: CASSLGLSDSPLHF.

This clonotype was seen many times. The chain is built from TRBV13 and TRBJ2-7; a weak D match, TRBD2 (6 bases). The germline V gene encodes CDR1 PRHDT and CDR2 FYEKMQ (reference sequence). This CDR3 has 12 amino acids. Trimming pared 7 bases from V and 5 bases from J, leaving 12 bases between. CDR3 DNA: TGTGCCAGCAAGGGACTCGCCGACGAGCAGTACTTC. This sequence encodes CASKGLADEQYF.

This chain connects TRBV2 to TRBJ1-6; the D is unclear. The germline gives CDR1 SNHLY, CDR2 FYNNEI. This CDR3 has 14 amino acids. V lost 4 bases and J lost 7, with 11 bases in between. The CDR3 nucleotides read TGTGCCAGCAGTGCAAGGCGGTCAAATTCACCCCTCCACTTT. The encoded protein is CASSARRSNSPLHF.

This clonotype occurred many times. The chain combines TRBV12-3 or TRBV12-4 with TRBJ2-7; 7 positions agree with TRBD1. CDR3 length equals 13 residues. Trimming at V came to 5 bases and at J to 2 bases, leaving 3 bases not matched to a gene. DNA for the CDR3: TGTGCCAGCAGTGGGGACAGCACCTACGAGCAGTACTTC. This gives the protein CASSGDSTYEQYF.

The chain recombines TRBV12-5 with TRBJ1-5; D is possibly TRBD1 (6 bases). Germline values: CDR1 LGHNT, CDR2 FRNRAP. Trimming shortened V by 4 bases and J by 4 bases, and 14 bases separated the two germline ends. The CDR3 has 15 residues. In DNA form, the CDR3 reads TGTGCTAGTGGTTCTACCGGGACACGTAATCAGCCCCAGCATTTT. Amino acid sequence: CASGSTGTRNQPQHF.

About this clonotype: A much more abundant neighbour one base away suggests this may be a read error. In nucleotides, the CDR3 is TGCAGTGCTAGAGCAAGGGGGAAAGAGACCCAGTACTTC. Translation: CSARARGKETQYF. The chain has TRBV20-1 and TRBJ2-5; TRBD1 is a possible D gene (6 bases). The CDR3 spans 13 residues. V was trimmed by 1 base and J by 3 bases, leaving 9 bases between them. Germline V gene sequence: CDR1 DFQATT, CDR2 SNEGSKA (reference sequence).